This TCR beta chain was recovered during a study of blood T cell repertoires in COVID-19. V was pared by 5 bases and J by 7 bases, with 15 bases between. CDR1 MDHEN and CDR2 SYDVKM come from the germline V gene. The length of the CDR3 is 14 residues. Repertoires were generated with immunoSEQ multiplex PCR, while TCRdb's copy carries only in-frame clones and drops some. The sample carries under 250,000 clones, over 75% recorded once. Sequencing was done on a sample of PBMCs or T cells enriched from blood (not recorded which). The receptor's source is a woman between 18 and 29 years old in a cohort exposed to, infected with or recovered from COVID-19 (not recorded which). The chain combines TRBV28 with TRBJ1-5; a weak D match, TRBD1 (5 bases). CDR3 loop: CASSESGGYQPQHF. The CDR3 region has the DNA TGTGCCAGCAGTGAGAGTGGGGGGTACCAGCCCCAGCATTTT.